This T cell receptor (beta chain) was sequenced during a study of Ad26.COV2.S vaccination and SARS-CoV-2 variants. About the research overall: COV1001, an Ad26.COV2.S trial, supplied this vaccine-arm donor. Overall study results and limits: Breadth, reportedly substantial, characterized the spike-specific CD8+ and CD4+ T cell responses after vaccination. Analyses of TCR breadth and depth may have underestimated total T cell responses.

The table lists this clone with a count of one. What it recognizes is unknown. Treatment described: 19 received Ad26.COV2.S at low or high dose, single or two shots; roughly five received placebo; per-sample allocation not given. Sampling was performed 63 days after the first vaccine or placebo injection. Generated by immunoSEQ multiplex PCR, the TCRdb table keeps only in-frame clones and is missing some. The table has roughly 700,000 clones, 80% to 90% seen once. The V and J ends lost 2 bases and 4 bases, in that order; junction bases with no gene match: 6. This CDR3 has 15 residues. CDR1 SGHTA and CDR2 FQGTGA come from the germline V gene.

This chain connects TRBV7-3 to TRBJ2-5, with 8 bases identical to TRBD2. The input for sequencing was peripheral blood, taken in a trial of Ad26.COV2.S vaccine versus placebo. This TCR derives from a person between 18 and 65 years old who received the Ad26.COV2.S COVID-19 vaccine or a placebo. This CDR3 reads CASSLQGLGLETQYF. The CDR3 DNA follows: TGTGCCAGCAGCTTACAGGGACTAGGGCTAGAGACCCAGTACTTC.